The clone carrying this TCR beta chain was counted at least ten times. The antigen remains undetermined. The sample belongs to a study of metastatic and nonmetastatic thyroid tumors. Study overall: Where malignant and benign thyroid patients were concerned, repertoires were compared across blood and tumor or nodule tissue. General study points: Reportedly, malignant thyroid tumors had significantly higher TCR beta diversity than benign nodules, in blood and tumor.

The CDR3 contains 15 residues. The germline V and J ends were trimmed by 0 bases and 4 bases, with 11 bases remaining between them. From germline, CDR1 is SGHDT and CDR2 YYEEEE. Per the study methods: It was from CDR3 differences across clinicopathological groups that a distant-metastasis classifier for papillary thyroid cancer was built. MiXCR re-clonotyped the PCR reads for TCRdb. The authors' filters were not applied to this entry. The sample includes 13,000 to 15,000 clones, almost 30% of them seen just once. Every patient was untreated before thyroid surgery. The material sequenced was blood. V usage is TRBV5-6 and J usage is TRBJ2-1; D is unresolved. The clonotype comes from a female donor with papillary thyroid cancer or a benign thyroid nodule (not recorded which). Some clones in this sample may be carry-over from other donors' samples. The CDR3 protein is CASSLEWRIYNEQFF. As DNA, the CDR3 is TGTGCCAGCAGCTTGGAATGGCGGATTTACAATGAGCAGTTCTTC.